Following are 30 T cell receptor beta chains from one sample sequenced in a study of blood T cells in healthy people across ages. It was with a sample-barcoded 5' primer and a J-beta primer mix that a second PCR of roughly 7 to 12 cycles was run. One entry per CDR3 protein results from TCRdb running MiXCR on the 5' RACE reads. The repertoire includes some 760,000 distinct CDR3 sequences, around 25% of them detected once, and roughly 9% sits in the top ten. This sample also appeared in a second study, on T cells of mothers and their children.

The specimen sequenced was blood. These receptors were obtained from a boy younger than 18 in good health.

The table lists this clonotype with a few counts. The CDR3 is CASSPREGWETQYF. Written as DNA, the CDR3 is TGCGCCAGCTCACCCAGAGAGGGTTGGGAGACCCAGTACTTC. The chain is built from TRBV10-2 and TRBJ2-5; D perhaps matches TRBD2 (5 bases). This CDR3 has 14 amino acids. V lost 8 bases and J lost 5, with 18 bases in between. Germline V CDR1 and CDR2: WSHSY, SAAADI.

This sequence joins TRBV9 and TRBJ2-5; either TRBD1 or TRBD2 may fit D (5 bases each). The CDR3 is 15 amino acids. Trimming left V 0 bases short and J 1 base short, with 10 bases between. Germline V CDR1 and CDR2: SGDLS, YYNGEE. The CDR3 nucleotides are TGTGCCAGCAGCGTAGGGGACGCCACCCAAGAGACCCAGTACTTC. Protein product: CASSVGDATQETQYF.

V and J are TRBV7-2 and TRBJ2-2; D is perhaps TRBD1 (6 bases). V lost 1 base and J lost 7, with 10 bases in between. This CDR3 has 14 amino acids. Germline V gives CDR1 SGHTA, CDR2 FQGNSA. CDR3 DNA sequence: TGTGCCAGCAGCTTAGGACAGGCTGTCGGGGAGCTGTTTTTT. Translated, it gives CASSLGQAVGELFF.

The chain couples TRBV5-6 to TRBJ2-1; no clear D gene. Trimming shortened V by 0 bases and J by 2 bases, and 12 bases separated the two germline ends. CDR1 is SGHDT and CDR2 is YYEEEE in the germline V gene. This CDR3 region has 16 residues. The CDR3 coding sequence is TGTGCCAGCAGCTTGGTCCTACCAGGCCCCTACAATGAGCAGTTCTTC. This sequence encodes CASSLVLPGPYNEQFF.

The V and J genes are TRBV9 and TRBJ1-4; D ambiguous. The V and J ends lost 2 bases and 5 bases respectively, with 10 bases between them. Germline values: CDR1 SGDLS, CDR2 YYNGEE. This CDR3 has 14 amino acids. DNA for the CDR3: TGTGCCAGCAGCGTTAACAACCGGAATGAAAAACTGTTTTTT. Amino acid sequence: CASSVNNRNEKLFF.

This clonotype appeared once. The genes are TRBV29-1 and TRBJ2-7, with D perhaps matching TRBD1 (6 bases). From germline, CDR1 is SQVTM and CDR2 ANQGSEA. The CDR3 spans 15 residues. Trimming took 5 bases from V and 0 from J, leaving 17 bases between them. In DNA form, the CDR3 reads TGCAGCGTTATACCGACAGGACAGTTCTCCTACGAGCAGTACTTC. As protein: CSVIPTGQFSYEQYF.

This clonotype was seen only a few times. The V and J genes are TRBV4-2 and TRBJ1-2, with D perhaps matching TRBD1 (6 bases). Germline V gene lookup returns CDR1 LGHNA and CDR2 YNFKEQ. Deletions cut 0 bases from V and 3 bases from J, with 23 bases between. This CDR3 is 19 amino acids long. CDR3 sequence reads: CASSQDVGRWGGLDYGYTF. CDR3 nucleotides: TGTGCCAGCAGCCAAGATGTGGGACGGTGGGGGGGGCTTGACTATGGCTACACCTTC.

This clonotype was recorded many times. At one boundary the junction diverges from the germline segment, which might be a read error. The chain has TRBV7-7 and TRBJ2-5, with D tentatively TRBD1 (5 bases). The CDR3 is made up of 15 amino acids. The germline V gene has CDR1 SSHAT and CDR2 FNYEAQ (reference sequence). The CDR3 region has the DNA TGTGCTAGCAGCTTAGCCAGGGCCCAGGGAGAGACCCAGTACTTC. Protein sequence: CASSLARAQGETQYF. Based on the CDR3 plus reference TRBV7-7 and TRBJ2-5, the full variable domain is GAGVSQSPRYKVTKRGQDVTLRCDPISSHATLYWYQQALGQGPEFLTYFNYEAQPDKSGLPSDRFSAERPEGSISTLTIQRTEQRDSAMYRCASSLARAQGETQYFGPGTRLLVL.

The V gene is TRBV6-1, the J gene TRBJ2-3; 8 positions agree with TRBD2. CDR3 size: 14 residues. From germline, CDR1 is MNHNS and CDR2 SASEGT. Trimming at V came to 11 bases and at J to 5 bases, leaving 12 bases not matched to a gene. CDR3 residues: CAVRSGSAQDTQYF. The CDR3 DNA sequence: TGTGCCGTTCGAAGCGGGAGTGCGCAAGATACGCAGTATTTT.

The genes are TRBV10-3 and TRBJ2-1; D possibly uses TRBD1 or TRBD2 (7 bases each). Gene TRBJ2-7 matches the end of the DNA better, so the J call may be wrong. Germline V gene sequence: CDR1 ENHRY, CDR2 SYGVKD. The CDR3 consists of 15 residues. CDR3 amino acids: CAISELRETGHEQYF. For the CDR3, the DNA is TGTGCCATCAGTGAGTTGCGGGAGACAGGGCACGAGCAGTACTTC.

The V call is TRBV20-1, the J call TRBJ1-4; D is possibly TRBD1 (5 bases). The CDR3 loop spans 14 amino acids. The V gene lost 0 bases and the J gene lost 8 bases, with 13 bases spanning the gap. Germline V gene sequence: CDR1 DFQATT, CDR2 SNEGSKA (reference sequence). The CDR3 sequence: CSARDPRGEEKLFF. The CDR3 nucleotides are TGCAGTGCTAGAGACCCGCGGGGGGAAGAAAAACTGTTTTTT.

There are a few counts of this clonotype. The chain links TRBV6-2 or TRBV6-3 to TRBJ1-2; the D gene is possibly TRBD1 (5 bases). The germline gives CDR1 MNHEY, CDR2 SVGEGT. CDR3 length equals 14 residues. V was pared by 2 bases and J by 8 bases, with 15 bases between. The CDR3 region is CASSYRSGTIGYTF. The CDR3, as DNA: TGTGCCAGCAGTTACCGATCCGGGACGATCGGCTACACCTTC.

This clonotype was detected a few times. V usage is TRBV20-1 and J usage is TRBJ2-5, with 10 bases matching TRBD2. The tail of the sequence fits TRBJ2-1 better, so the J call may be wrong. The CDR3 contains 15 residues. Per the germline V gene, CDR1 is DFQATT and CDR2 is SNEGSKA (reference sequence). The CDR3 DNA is TGCAGTGCCCTCCCCGGGGTAGCGGGGGGCAATGAGCAGTTCTTC. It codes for CSALPGVAGGNEQFF.

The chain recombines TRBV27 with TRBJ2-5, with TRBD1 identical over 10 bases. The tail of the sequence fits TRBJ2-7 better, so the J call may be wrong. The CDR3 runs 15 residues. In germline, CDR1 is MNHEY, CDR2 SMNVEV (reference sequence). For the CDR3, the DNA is TGTGCCAGCAGTTTGGATGGGACAGGGGCCTACGAGCAGTACTTC. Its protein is CASSLDGTGAYEQYF.

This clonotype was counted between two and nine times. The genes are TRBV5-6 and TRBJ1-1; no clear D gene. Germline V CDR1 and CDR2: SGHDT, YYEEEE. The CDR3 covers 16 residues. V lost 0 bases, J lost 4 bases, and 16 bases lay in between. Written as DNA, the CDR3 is TGTGCCAGCAGCTTGGGGATCAGCCTGGGGAGCACTGAAGCTTTCTTT. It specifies CASSLGISLGSTEAFF.

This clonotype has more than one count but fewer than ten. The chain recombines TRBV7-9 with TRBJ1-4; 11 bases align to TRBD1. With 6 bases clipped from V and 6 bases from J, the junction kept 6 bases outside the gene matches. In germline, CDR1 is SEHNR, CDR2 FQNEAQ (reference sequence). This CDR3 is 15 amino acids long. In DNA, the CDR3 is TGTGCCAGCAGTTCCCCGGGACAGGGGGATGAAAAACTGTTTTTT. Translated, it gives CASSSPGQGDEKLFF.

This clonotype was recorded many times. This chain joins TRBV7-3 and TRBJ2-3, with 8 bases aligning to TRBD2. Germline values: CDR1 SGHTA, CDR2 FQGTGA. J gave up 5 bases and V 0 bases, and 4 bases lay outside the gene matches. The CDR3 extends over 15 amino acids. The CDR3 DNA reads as TGTGCCAGCAGCTTAACTAGCGGGGAGATAGATACGCAGTATTTT. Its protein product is CASSLTSGEIDTQYF.

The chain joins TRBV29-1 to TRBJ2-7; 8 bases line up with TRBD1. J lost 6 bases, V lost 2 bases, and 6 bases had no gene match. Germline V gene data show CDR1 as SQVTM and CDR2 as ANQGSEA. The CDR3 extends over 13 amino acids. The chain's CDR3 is CSVERTGSGEQYF. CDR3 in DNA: TGCAGCGTTGAACGGACAGGGTCGGGCGAGCAGTACTTC.

The CDR3 DNA follows: TGTGCCACCAGTTCCACCCGGGAGGCTAATGAAAAACTGTTTTTT. This gives the protein CATSSTREANEKLFF. The genes are TRBV24-1 and TRBJ1-4; D unresolved. The CDR3 is 15 residues long. Between the trimmed V and J ends, which lost 6 bases and 3 bases, there was a span of 13 bases. Germline lookup yields CDR1 KGHDR and CDR2 SFDVKD.

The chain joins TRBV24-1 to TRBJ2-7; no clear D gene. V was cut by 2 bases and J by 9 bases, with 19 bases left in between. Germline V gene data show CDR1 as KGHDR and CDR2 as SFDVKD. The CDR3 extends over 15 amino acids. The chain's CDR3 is CATSDSTTNLLGQYF. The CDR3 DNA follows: TGTGCCACCAGTGATTCGACGACAAACCTCCTCGGGCAGTACTTC.

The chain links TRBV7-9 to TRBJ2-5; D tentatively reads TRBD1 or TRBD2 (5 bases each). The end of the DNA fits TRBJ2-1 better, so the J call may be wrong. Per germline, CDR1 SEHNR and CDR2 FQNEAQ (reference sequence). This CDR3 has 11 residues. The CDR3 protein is CASRRGTEQFF. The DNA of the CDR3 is TGTGCCAGCAGACGAGGGACTGAGCAGTTCTTC.

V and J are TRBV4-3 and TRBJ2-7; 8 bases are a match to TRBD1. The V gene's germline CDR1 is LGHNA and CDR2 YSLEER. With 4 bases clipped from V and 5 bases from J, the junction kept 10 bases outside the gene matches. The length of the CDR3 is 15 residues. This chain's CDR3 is CASSPRGQGLDEQYF. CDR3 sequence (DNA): TGCGCCAGCAGCCCCCGAGGACAGGGTCTCGACGAGCAGTACTTC.

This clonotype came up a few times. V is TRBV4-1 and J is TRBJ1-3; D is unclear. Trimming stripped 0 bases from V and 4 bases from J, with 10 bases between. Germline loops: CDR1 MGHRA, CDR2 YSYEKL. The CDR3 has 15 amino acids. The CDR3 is CASSQDQQAGNTIYF. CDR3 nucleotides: TGCGCCAGCAGCCAAGATCAGCAGGCCGGAAACACCATATATTTT.

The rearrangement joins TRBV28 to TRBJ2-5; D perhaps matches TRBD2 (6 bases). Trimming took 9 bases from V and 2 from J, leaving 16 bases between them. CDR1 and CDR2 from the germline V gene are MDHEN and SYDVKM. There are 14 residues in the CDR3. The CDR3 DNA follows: TGTGCCAGTGGGGAAGTCGGGGGTCAAGAGACCCAGTACTTC. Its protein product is CASGEVGGQETQYF.

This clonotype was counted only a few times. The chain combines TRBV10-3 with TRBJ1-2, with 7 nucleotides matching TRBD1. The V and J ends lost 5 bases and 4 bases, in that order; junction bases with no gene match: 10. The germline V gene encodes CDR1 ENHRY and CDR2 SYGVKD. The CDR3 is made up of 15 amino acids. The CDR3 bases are TGTGCCATCAGTTCCTCCGGGACAGAGGGCTATGGCTACACCTTC. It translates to CAISSSGTEGYGYTF.

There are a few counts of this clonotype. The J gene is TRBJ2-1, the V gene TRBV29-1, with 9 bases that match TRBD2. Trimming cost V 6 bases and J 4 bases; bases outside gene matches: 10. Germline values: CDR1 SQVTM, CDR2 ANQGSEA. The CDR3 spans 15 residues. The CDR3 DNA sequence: TGCAGCGTAATCCTTAGCGGGAGTATGTACAATGAGCAGTTCTTC. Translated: CSVILSGSMYNEQFF.

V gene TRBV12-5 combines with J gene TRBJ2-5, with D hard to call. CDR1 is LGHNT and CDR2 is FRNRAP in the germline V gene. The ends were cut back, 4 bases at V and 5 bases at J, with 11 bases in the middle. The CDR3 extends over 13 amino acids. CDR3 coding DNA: TGTGCTAGTGGTTACGCGTCTTTTGAGACCCAGTACTTC. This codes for CASGYASFETQYF.

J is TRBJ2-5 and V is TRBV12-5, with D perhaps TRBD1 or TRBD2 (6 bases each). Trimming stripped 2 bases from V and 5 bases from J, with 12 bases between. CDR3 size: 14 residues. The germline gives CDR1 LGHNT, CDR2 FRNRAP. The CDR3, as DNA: TGTGCTAGTGGTTTGCGCGAGGGGGGCGAGACCCAGTACTTC. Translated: CASGLREGGETQYF.

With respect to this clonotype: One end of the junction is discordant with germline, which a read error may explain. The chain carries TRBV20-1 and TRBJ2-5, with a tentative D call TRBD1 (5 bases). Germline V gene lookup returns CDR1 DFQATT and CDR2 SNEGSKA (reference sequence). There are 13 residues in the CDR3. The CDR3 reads CSARRTRQETKYF. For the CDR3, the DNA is TGCAGTGCTAGAAGGACACGTCAAGAGACCAAGTACTTC.

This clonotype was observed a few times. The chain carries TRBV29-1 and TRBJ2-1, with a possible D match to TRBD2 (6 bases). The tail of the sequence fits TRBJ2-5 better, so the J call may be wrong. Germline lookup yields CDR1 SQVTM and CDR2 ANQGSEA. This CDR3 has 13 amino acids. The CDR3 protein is CSVVPGGAETQYF. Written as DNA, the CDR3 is TGCAGCGTTGTACCGGGCGGGGCCGAGACCCAGTACTTC.